The sequence of this TCR beta chain was determined in a study of beta chain features in type 1 diabetes. Study-level information: Analysis included about 110 million sorted cells drawn from all samples.

Study-level findings and limits: Here, the possible influence of HLA type (on TCRB rearrangement) remained unresolved. VDJ junctions from patients with type 1 diabetes contained fewer insertions and more deletions. Shorter TCRB CDR3s, moderately but significantly so, marked every one of the four CD4+ subsets in Type 1 diabetes patients.

Since all of the isolated RNA was reverse transcribed, expressed TCRB transcripts were what got sequenced. TCRdb's table, derived via immunoSEQ multiplex PCR, lists solely in-frame clones and lacks some. The data hold a few hundred thousand clones, with approximately 13% observed a single time. One heparinised blood draw, averaging roughly 0.12 L, came from each donor. The sample holds a few counts of this clone. What it recognizes is unknown. The CDR3 contains 14 residues. V lost 2 bases to trimming and J lost 8 bases, with 13 bases between them. CDR1 SGHRS and CDR2 YFSETQ come from the germline V gene.

The source of this sequence is a young man with type 1 diabetes. The sample comprised naive CD4+ T cells from blood. J is TRBJ1-4 and V is TRBV5-1; no clear D gene. CDR3 coding DNA: TGCGCCAGCAGCTTACTCTCCCCAGGAGAAAAACTGTTTTTT. Translation gives CASSLLSPGEKLFF. Based on the CDR3 plus reference TRBV5-1 and TRBJ1-4, the full variable domain is KAGVTQTPRYLIKTRGQQVTLSCSPISGHRSVSWYQQTPGQGLQFLFEYFSETQRNKGNFPGRFSGRQFSNSRSEMNVSTLELGDSALYLCASSLLSPGEKLFFGSGTQLSVL.